A selection of T cell receptor beta chains follows, all from one sample in a study of cytomegalovirus exposure and HLA in healthy donors. Clones were read by immunoSEQ multiplex PCR, and TCRdb kept only the in-frame ones, dropping some. The data contain some 130,000 clones, over 70% of them singletons. The sample was PBMCs. These receptors all come from a man aged 18 to 29 in good health and CMV-seronegative. The CDR3 runs from the conserved cysteine through the conserved F or W. D genes are given only for firm matches. The size field is filled for only some rows; it gives once, few, many or a size class.

v_gene,d_gene,abundance,j_gene,CDR3aa,CDR3nt
TRBV7-7,.,.,TRBJ2-3,CASSPAQGTDTQYF,TGTGCTAGCAGCCCGGCACAGGGCACAGATACGCAGTATTTT
TRBV2,.,.,TRBJ2-2,CASTRGIGDTGELFF,TGTGCCAGCACCCGGGGGATAGGTGACACCGGGGAGCTGTTTTTT
TRBV4-1,.,.,TRBJ2-7,CASSQRRTDTYEQYF,TGCGCCAGCAGCCAACGGAGGACAGACACCTACGAGCAGTACTTC
TRBV6-6,.,.,TRBJ2-7,CASSYASGGSEQYF,TGTGCCAGCAGTTACGCATCGGGGGGCTCCGAGCAGTACTTC
TRBV6-1,.,.,TRBJ2-2,CASSDLLQGTGELFF,TGTGCCAGCAGTGATCTGCTCCAGGGCACCGGGGAGCTGTTTTTT
TRBV5-6,.,.,TRBJ2-4,CASSLAGGAKNIQYF,TGTGCCAGCAGCTTGGCCGGGGGAGCCAAAAACATTCAGTACTTC
TRBV2,.,.,TRBJ2-6,CASMWRTLELTGANVLTF,TGTGCCAGCATGTGGAGGACTCTCGAACTCACTGGGGCCAACGTCCTGACTTTC
TRBV6-5,TRBD1,.,TRBJ2-7,CASSLRTGAHEQYF,TGTGCCAGCAGTCTCCGGACAGGGGCCCACGAGCAGTACTTC
TRBV7-8,TRBD1,.,TRBJ1-1,CASSAGQGTEAFF,TGTGCCAGCAGCGCCGGACAGGGCACTGAAGCTTTCTTT
TRBV11-2,.,.,TRBJ1-1,CASSLPGGSMNTEAFF,TGTGCCAGCAGCCTCCCTGGGGGGAGCATGAACACTGAAGCTTTCTTT
TRBV6-5,TRBD1,.,TRBJ2-3,CASRKPGQGTDTQYF,TGTGCCAGCAGAAAACCGGGACAGGGTACAGATACGCAGTATTTT
TRBV5-6,TRBD1,.,TRBJ2-7,CASTFRGTGTYEQYF,TGTGCCAGCACCTTTCGGGGGACAGGGACCTACGAGCAGTACTTC
TRBV11-2,TRBD2,.,TRBJ2-1,CASSLGVLAGGAEQFF,TGTGCCAGCAGCTTAGGAGTCCTAGCGGGGGGGGCTGAGCAGTTCTTC
TRBV25-1,TRBD1,.,TRBJ2-7,CASSEPDRGSNEQYF,TGTGCCAGCAGTGAACCTGACAGGGGGTCGAACGAGCAGTACTTC
TRBV6-5,.,.,TRBJ1-5,CASSIDQPQHF,TGTGCCAGCAGTATCGATCAGCCCCAGCATTTT
TRBV9,.,.,TRBJ2-3,CASSPIFSTRTQYF,TGTGCCAGCAGCCCCATCTTCTCCACACGTACGCAGTATTTT
TRBV5-1,.,.,TRBJ1-2,CASSFGRGDYGYTF,TGCGCCAGCAGCTTCGGCAGGGGTGACTATGGCTACACCTTC
TRBV10-3,TRBD1,.,TRBJ2-7,CATLTGDEQYF,TGTGCCACCTTAACAGGGGACGAGCAGTACTTC
TRBV19,TRBD1,.,TRBJ2-7,CASSRLRDRGNEQYF,TGTGCCAGTAGCCGTCTCCGGGACAGGGGTAACGAGCAGTACTTC
TRBV6-6,.,.,TRBJ1-2,CASTQGYGGYTF,TGTGCCAGCACTCAGGGGTACGGTGGCTACACCTTC
TRBV6-6,.,.,TRBJ2-2,CASRHDSPVDTGELFF,TGTGCCAGCAGGCACGACAGCCCCGTGGACACCGGGGAGCTGTTTTTT
TRBV7-9,TRBD2,.,TRBJ2-7,CASSPGLAGASYEQYF,TGTGCCAGCAGCCCAGGACTAGCGGGGGCATCCTACGAGCAGTACTTC
TRBV15,TRBD1,.,TRBJ1-2,CATSRAGQGDNYGYTF,TGTGCCACCAGCAGAGCCGGACAGGGGGACAACTATGGCTACACCTTC
TRBV5-4,.,.,TRBJ1-2,CASSSYTNYGYTF,TGTGCCAGCAGCTCCTATACTAACTATGGCTACACCTTC
TRBV6-1,.,.,TRBJ2-7,CASSTSGRVGEQYF,TGTGCCAGCAGTACCTCGGGCAGGGTCGGAGAGCAGTACTTC
TRBV5-6,TRBD1,.,TRBJ1-5,CASSLGDSPNQPQHF,TGTGCCAGCAGCCTTGGGGACAGTCCGAATCAGCCCCAGCATTTT
TRBV7-2,TRBD1,.,TRBJ2-7,CASSPPGQGASYEQYF,TGTGCCAGCAGTCCTCCGGGACAGGGGGCCTCCTACGAGCAGTACTTC
TRBV6-6,TRBD1,few,TRBJ1-5,CASSRGTGTPQHF,TGTGCCAGCAGCCGCGGGACAGGGACCCCTCAGCATTTT
TRBV6-6,.,.,TRBJ2-6,CATDISGANVLTF,TGTGCCACCGACATTTCTGGGGCCAACGTCCTGACTTTC
TRBV5-8,.,.,TRBJ1-4,CASSLGQVNEKLFF,TGTGCCAGCAGCTTGGGACAGGTTAATGAAAAACTGTTTTTT
TRBV6-5,.,.,TRBJ1-1,CASSPRGRTEAFF,TGTGCCAGCAGTCCGCGGGGTCGAACTGAAGCTTTCTTT
TRBV19,.,once,TRBJ2-1,CASSIGGPYNEQFF,TGTGCCAGTAGTATTGGGGGCCCCTACAATGAGCAGTTCTTC
TRBV19,.,.,TRBJ1-5,CASSWQYSNQPQHF,TGTGCCAGTAGTTGGCAGTATAGCAATCAGCCCCAGCATTTT
TRBV10-2,TRBD1,.,TRBJ2-1,CASSVGQGSYNEQFF,TGCGCCAGCAGTGTGGGACAGGGGTCCTACAATGAGCAGTTCTTC
TRBV6-5,.,few,TRBJ1-1,CASSYPGLGTEAFF,TGTGCCAGCAGTTACCCAGGGCTGGGCACTGAAGCTTTCTTT
TRBV5-6,.,.,TRBJ1-5,CASSLGGFYSNQPQHF,TGTGCCAGCAGCTTGGGAGGCTTCTATAGCAATCAGCCCCAGCATTTT
TRBV5-6,.,.,TRBJ2-6,CASSFFQAGANVLTF,TGTGCCAGCAGCTTCTTCCAGGCCGGGGCCAACGTCCTGACTTTC
TRBV6-1,TRBD1,.,TRBJ1-1,CASSVPGQVALMNTEAFF,TGTGCCAGCAGTGTTCCGGGACAGGTAGCCCTAATGAACACTGAAGCTTTCTTT
TRBV10-3,.,.,TRBJ2-7,CAIGQTGSSYEQYF,TGTGCCATAGGACAGACGGGGAGCTCCTACGAGCAGTACTTC
TRBV5-1,.,once,TRBJ1-2,CASSLTELYGYTF,TGCGCCAGCAGCTTGACGGAGCTTTATGGCTACACCTTC
TRBV19,TRBD1,.,TRBJ1-1,CASSSTGTGNNAEAFF,TGTGCCAGTAGCTCGACCGGGACAGGGAATAACGCTGAAGCTTTCTTT
TRBV7-2,TRBD1,.,TRBJ2-2,CASSSPTGAGELFF,TGTGCCAGCAGCTCCCCGACAGGGGCCGGGGAGCTGTTTTTT
TRBV4-1,.,.,TRBJ1-1,CASSQASTDLRTEAFF,TGCGCCAGCAGCCAAGCCTCAACAGATTTACGGACTGAAGCTTTCTTT
TRBV4-1,.,.,TRBJ1-3,CASSHHREKSRNTIYF,TGCGCCAGCAGCCATCACAGGGAGAAAAGCCGGAACACCATATATTTT
TRBV7-9,TRBD1,few,TRBJ1-2,CASSETGAGTF,TGTGCCAGCAGCGAGACAGGGGCCGGCACCTTC
TRBV19,.,.,TRBJ1-1,CASSIIGARNTEAFF,TGTGCCAGTAGTATAATAGGGGCGCGTAACACTGAAGCTTTCTTT
TRBV6-6,.,few,TRBJ1-5,CASSYGGGSNQPQHF,TGTGCCAGCAGTTATGGCGGGGGGAGCAATCAGCCCCAGCATTTT
TRBV5-1,.,.,TRBJ2-5,CASSLASGETQYF,TGCGCCAGCAGCTTGGCCTCCGGAGAGACCCAGTACTTC
TRBV5-8,.,.,TRBJ1-1,CASSLGERMNTEAFF,TGTGCCAGCAGCCTGGGTGAGCGAATGAACACTGAAGCTTTCTTT
TRBV2,.,few,TRBJ2-2,CASMEGGRDTGELFF,TGTGCCAGCATGGAGGGGGGGCGGGACACCGGGGAGCTGTTTTTT
TRBV11-2,TRBD1,.,TRBJ2-7,CASSTGGYEQYF,TGTGCCAGCAGTACAGGGGGGTACGAGCAGTACTTC
TRBV10-3,.,.,TRBJ2-2,CAISEIRDTGELFF,TGTGCCATCAGTGAGATCAGGGACACCGGGGAGCTGTTTTTT
TRBV6-6,.,.,TRBJ2-1,CASSYSLEIKNEQFF,TGTGCCAGCAGTTACTCGTTAGAAATTAAAAATGAGCAGTTCTTC